One and the same sample provided the 17 T cell receptor beta chains below, sequenced in a study of blood T cell repertoires in COVID-19 (dated by TCRdb to about 2020). Library method: the immunoSEQ multiplex PCR assay. Imported from immuneACCESS, the table was reduced by TCRdb to in-frame sequences with V and J called. These copies leave out some clones; in studies compared against another copy, an unresolved V gene accounts for under half, and the cause of the remainder is not known. The sample has 430,000 or so clones on record, 70% to 90% of them singletons. Clones ranked in the top ten supply less than 2% of the sample. The sample consisted of PBMCs or T cells enriched from blood (not recorded which). The receptors derive from a woman in her thirties or forties who had recovered from COVID-19.

The CDR3 nucleotides are TGTGCCAGCAGCTTGACCGAGATCAATAATTCACCCCTCCACTTT. This codes for CASSLTEINNSPLHF. The J gene is TRBJ1-6, the V gene TRBV5-6; D call uncertain. V lost 1 base and J 5 bases, leaving 10 bases between the germline ends. Germline-derived CDR1 and CDR2 are SGHDT and YYEEEE. CDR3 size: 15 residues.

This clone was picked up one time. The gene calls are TRBV5-1 and TRBJ1-4; 7 bases map to TRBD1. CDR3 size: 13 residues. Per germline, CDR1 SGHRS and CDR2 YFSETQ. The ends lost 4 bases at V and 8 bases at J; junction bases unmatched: 5. The CDR3 DNA reads as TGCGCCAGCAGCACGCCAGGGGGGGAAAAACTGTTTTTT. Residues: CASSTPGGEKLFF.

This rearrangement joins TRBV7-2 to TRBJ2-7; 14 bases align to TRBD2. The CDR3 consists of 17 residues. The V and J ends lost 4 bases and 6 bases, in that order; junction bases with no gene match: 11. Per the germline V gene, CDR1 is SGHTA and CDR2 is FQGNSA. CDR3: CASSSETSGRARGEQYF. CDR3 bases: TGTGCCAGCAGCTCAGAGACTAGCGGGAGGGCCCGGGGCGAGCAGTACTTC.

This clone was seen once. V usage is TRBV29-1 and J usage is TRBJ2-3; 10 bases line up with TRBD2. Losses at the gene ends were 3 bases for V and 6 bases for J; bases not matched to a gene: 18. CDR3 length: 18 residues. Germline CDR1 and CDR2: SQVTM and ANQGSEA. The CDR3 sequence: CSVEGLAGDPPRHDTQYF. As DNA, the CDR3 is TGCAGCGTTGAGGGGCTAGCGGGAGATCCTCCCCGCCACGATACGCAGTATTTT.

The V gene is TRBV13, the J gene TRBJ2-7; TRBD1 matches at 9 bases. The germline V gene encodes CDR1 PRHDT and CDR2 FYEKMQ (reference sequence). The CDR3 runs 17 residues. J was trimmed by 3 bases and V by 0 bases; bases with no gene match: 9. The CDR3 DNA sequence: TGTGCCAGCAGCTTAGGCCCTACGGGACAGGGCTACTACGAGCAGTACTTC. It is translated as CASSLGPTGQGYYEQYF.

This clone was seen only once. The chain recombines TRBV3-1 (or the pseudogene TRBV3-2) with TRBJ2-2; possibly TRBD2 for D (6 bases). Germline V gives CDR1 LGHDT, CDR2 YNNKEL (reference sequence). The germline V and J ends were trimmed by 4 bases and 4 bases, with 19 bases remaining between them. This CDR3 contains 17 residues. The CDR3: CASSPNRLVSSTGELFF. The CDR3 DNA is TGTGCCAGCAGCCCAAATAGACTAGTTTCGAGCACCGGGGAGCTGTTTTTT.

This rearrangement joins TRBV12-3 or TRBV12-4 to TRBJ2-1; D is unresolved. V was cut by 4 bases and J by 10 bases, with 14 bases left in between. The CDR3 consists of 13 residues. The DNA of the CDR3 is TGTGCCAGCAGTTGGGCCACCTCAACGGAGCAGTTCTTC. This translates into CASSWATSTEQFF.

The chain joins TRBV5-5 to TRBJ2-3; D is perhaps TRBD1 (5 bases). Trimming cost V 0 bases and J 6 bases, with 11 bases left between them. This CDR3 contains 14 residues. Germline CDR1 is SGHKS and CDR2 is YYEKEE (reference sequence). CDR3 region: CASSLGQGFDTQYF. The CDR3 coding sequence is TGTGCCAGCAGCTTGGGGCAGGGTTTTGATACGCAGTATTTT.

V usage is TRBV19 and J usage is TRBJ1-4; TRBD1 matches at 8 bases. The CDR3 is 15 amino acids. J lost 3 bases, V lost 6 bases, and 6 bases had no gene match. Germline assignment: CDR1 LNHDA and CDR2 SQIVND (reference sequence). The CDR3 loop reads CASRLGQGPNEKLFF. The CDR3, as DNA: TGTGCCAGTAGACTCGGACAGGGACCTAATGAAAAACTGTTTTTT.

The rearrangement uses TRBV24-1 and TRBJ2-3; 8 positions match TRBD1. Trimming cost V 10 bases and J 4 bases; bases outside gene matches: 12. Germline assignment: CDR1 KGHDR and CDR2 SFDVKD. The CDR3 sequence is 15 residues long. The CDR3 DNA follows: TGTGCCACGGGAATCTCAGGGGGCAGTGCAGATACGCAGTATTTT. It encodes CATGISGGSADTQYF.

The chain is built from TRBV7-9 and TRBJ2-7; TRBD1 matches at 7 bases. The CDR3 is made up of 17 amino acids. V was pared by 5 bases and J by 0 bases, with 13 bases of the junction left unmatched. CDR1 SEHNR and CDR2 FQNEAQ come from the germline V gene (reference sequence). The CDR3 loop reads CASSPPARWDSSYEQYF. The CDR3 nucleotides are TGTGCCAGCAGCCCCCCGGCCCGATGGGACAGCTCCTACGAGCAGTACTTC.

This chain connects TRBV15 to TRBJ2-7, with no clear D. The V end was cut by 0 bases, the J end by 2 bases, with 8 bases between. The CDR3 has 14 amino acids. CDR1 is LNHNV and CDR2 is YYDKDF in the germline V gene (reference sequence). DNA for the CDR3: TGTGCCACCAGCAGAGATGCCGGTCCCTACGAGCAGTACTTC. This encodes CATSRDAGPYEQYF.

The gene calls are TRBV9 and TRBJ2-7, with TRBD1 identical over 9 bases. J gave up 2 bases and V 0 bases, and 6 bases lay outside the gene matches. Germline V gene data show CDR1 as SGDLS and CDR2 as YYNGEE. This CDR3 is 16 amino acids long. The CDR3 sequence is CASSVEARTGAYEQYF. The CDR3 nucleotides are TGTGCCAGCAGCGTAGAGGCTAGGACAGGGGCCTACGAGCAGTACTTC.

The chain is built from TRBV18 and TRBJ2-2; 7 bases match TRBD2. Germline values: CDR1 KGHSH, CDR2 LQKENI. The CDR3 spans 17 residues. After removal of 3 bases from V and 2 bases from J, the junction contained 9 bases not matched to a gene. As DNA, the CDR3 is TGTGCCAGCTCACCCTACTATACTAGCGACAACACCGGGGAGCTGTTTTTT. Its protein product is CASSPYYTSDNTGELFF.

This sequence joins TRBV6-2 or TRBV6-3 and TRBJ1-2, with TRBD1 as a possible D gene (5 bases). The CDR3 is made up of 14 amino acids. Germline CDR1 is MNHEY and CDR2 is SVGEGT. V lost 2 bases to trimming and J lost 0 bases, with 7 bases between them. CDR3 region: CASSYPTANYGYTF. The CDR3 region has the DNA TGTGCCAGCAGTTACCCGACAGCTAACTATGGCTACACCTTC.

The chain has TRBV19 and TRBJ1-1, with 8 bases lining up with TRBD1. Germline V CDR1 and CDR2: LNHDA, SQIVND (reference sequence). V shed 6 bases, J shed 5 bases, and the junction held 11 bases outside the gene matches. The CDR3 length is 15 residues. CDR3 region: CASSHIPGGRTEAFF. CDR3 bases: TGTGCCAGTAGCCATATACCAGGGGGCCGGACTGAAGCTTTCTTT.

The J gene is TRBJ1-4, the V gene TRBV19; D not certain. The germline V gene encodes CDR1 LNHDA and CDR2 SQIVND (reference sequence). This CDR3 is 13 amino acids long. V was trimmed by 2 bases and J by 5 bases, leaving 6 bases between them. The CDR3 sequence is CASSIPGNEKLFF. The CDR3 coding sequence is TGTGCCAGTAGTATACCCGGGAATGAAAAACTGTTTTTT.